Listed below are T cell receptor beta chains from one sample, sequenced in a study of T cell responses to AZD1222 COVID-19 vaccine. The table came from immunoSEQ multiplex PCR; TCRdb's copy has only in-frame clones and leaves some out. Among approximately 57,000 clones listed, approximately 83% were seen once. The source was peripheral blood, collected on day 0 of AZD1222 vaccination. The source is an adult in good health. Both conserved end residues are part of each CDR3. D genes are given only for firm matches. A row's size may be missing; if present it is once, few, many or a size class.

v_call	d_call	j_call	clone_size	cdr3_aa	cdr3_nt
TRBV27	TRBD2	TRBJ2-2	-	CASRSTSGRNTGELFF	TGTGCCAGCAGGTCTACTAGCGGGAGGAACACCGGGGAGCTGTTTTTT
TRBV28	-	TRBJ1-1	-	CASTLGGLNTEAFF	TGTGCCAGCACCTTGGGGGGGTTAAACACTGAAGCTTTCTTT
TRBV2	TRBD1	TRBJ2-2	-	CASSGQGVELFF	TGTGCCAGCAGTGGACAGGGTGTGGAGCTGTTTTTT
TRBV20-1	-	TRBJ1-2	few	CSARQEEGYTF	TGCAGTGCTAGACAGGAAGAGGGCTACACCTTC
TRBV11-2	-	TRBJ2-1	-	CASSPDYSTYNEQFF	TGTGCCAGCAGCCCCGACTACAGCACTTACAATGAGCAGTTCTTC
TRBV7-2	-	TRBJ1-2	-	CASSFFSGDGYTF	TGTGCCAGCAGCTTCTTCTCAGGAGATGGCTACACCTTC
TRBV30	-	TRBJ2-7	once	CAWSVGAEEQYF	TGTGCCTGGAGTGTAGGGGCGGAGGAGCAGTACTTC
TRBV3-1/TRBV3-2	-	TRBJ2-3	-	CASSQLRAGYTDTQYF	TGTGCCAGCAGCCAACTTCGGGCAGGTTACACAGATACGCAGTATTTT
TRBV7-2	-	TRBJ2-6	-	CASSVGDDGANVLTF	TGTGCCAGCAGCGTAGGGGACGATGGGGCCAACGTCCTGACTTTC
TRBV25-1	TRBD1	TRBJ1-6	-	CASSATRYGTDNSPLHF	TGTGCCAGCAGTGCTACGCGGTATGGGACAGATAATTCACCCCTCCACTTT
TRBV4-1	-	TRBJ1-5	-	CASSQEPSQINQPQHF	TGCGCCAGCAGCCAAGAGCCTAGTCAGATTAATCAGCCCCAGCATTTT
TRBV6-5	-	TRBJ2-7	-	CASSYGAEYYEQYF	TGTGCCAGCAGTTACGGGGCGGAGTACTACGAGCAGTACTTC
TRBV9	-	TRBJ1-2	-	CASSDDSTNYGYTF	TGTGCCAGCAGCGACGACAGTACTAACTATGGCTACACCTTC
TRBV21-1	-	TRBJ1-2	-	CASSKDGVGDYGYTF	TGTGCCAGCAGCAAAGATGGGGTCGGGGACTATGGCTACACCTTC
TRBV7-9	-	TRBJ2-7	-	CASSLTTTSYEQYF	TGTGCCAGCAGCTTAACGACTACTTCCTACGAGCAGTACTTC
TRBV6-2/TRBV6-3	-	TRBJ2-5	-	CASSSQETQYF	TGTGCCAGCAGTTCACAAGAGACCCAGTACTTC
TRBV27	TRBD1	TRBJ1-5	-	CASRGQGFGPQHF	TGTGCCAGCAGAGGACAGGGGTTCGGGCCCCAGCATTTT
TRBV19	-	TRBJ1-1	-	CASSKDLGRTEDTEAFF	TGTGCCAGTAGTAAGGATCTCGGGAGGACAGAGGACACTGAAGCTTTCTTT
TRBV5-6	-	TRBJ2-1	-	CASSFNRVGLSYNEQFF	TGTGCCAGCAGCTTTAATAGGGTCGGACTCTCCTACAATGAGCAGTTCTTC
TRBV6-5	-	TRBJ2-3	-	CASSYSGTIGTQYF	TGTGCCAGCAGTTATTCGGGGACAATAGGTACGCAGTATTTT
TRBV4-2	TRBD2	TRBJ2-3	-	CASSQGLAGGTDTQYF	TGTGCCAGCAGCCAAGGACTAGCGGGAGGGACAGATACGCAGTATTTT
TRBV6-1	-	TRBJ2-7	-	CASSASAAPDGHEQYF	TGTGCCAGCAGTGCCTCGGCGGCTCCCGACGGCCACGAGCAGTACTTC
TRBV11-2	TRBD1	TRBJ2-2	-	CASSHYRGRFGELFF	TGTGCCAGCAGCCACTACAGGGGGCGCTTCGGGGAGCTGTTTTTT
TRBV5-8	-	TRBJ1-5	-	CASSLVAGANQPQHF	TGTGCCAGCAGCTTGGTTGCGGGCGCCAATCAGCCCCAGCATTTT
TRBV6-1	-	TRBJ1-2	few	CASSESKERGYTF	TGTGCCAGCAGTGAATCTAAGGAACGAGGCTACACCTTC
TRBV5-8	-	TRBJ2-7	-	CASSRRDRPYEQYF	TGTGCCAGCAGCCGGAGGGACCGACCCTACGAGCAGTACTTC
TRBV27	TRBD2	TRBJ2-7	-	CASRPSGRPSYEQYF	TGTGCCAGCAGGCCTAGCGGGCGTCCCAGCTACGAGCAGTACTTC
TRBV7-3	-	TRBJ2-5	-	CASSLASTGAGKSETQYF	TGTGCCAGCAGCTTGGCCTCTACAGGGGCGGGAAAGTCAGAGACCCAGTACTTC
TRBV19	-	TRBJ1-2	-	CASRRQSGRAGYGYTF	TGTGCCAGTAGACGGCAGAGTGGCAGGGCGGGCTATGGCTACACCTTC
TRBV12-3/TRBV12-4	-	TRBJ1-2	-	CASNRGNYGYTF	TGTGCCAGCAATAGAGGGAACTATGGCTACACCTTC
TRBV5-1	-	TRBJ2-2	-	CASSSQNTGELFF	TGCGCCAGCAGCTCCCAAAACACCGGGGAGCTGTTTTTT
TRBV24-1	TRBD1	TRBJ1-3	-	CATSDRGSGNTIYF	TGTGCCACCAGCGACAGGGGAAGTGGAAACACCATATATTTT
TRBV7-9	TRBD1	TRBJ2-1	-	CASSSGQGYEQFF	TGTGCCAGCAGCTCGGGACAGGGGTATGAGCAGTTCTTC
TRBV30	-	TRBJ1-6	-	CAWSVRGGMLPLHF	TGTGCCTGGAGTGTACGTGGTGGGATGCTCCCCCTCCACTTT
TRBV28	-	TRBJ2-2	-	CASSLQGNRGGELFF	TGTGCCAGCAGTTTACAGGGTAATCGTGGCGGGGAGCTGTTTTTT
TRBV21-1	-	TRBJ2-2	-	CASIEQGNTGELFF	TGTGCCAGCATAGAACAGGGGAACACCGGGGAGCTGTTTTTT
TRBV3-1/TRBV3-2	TRBD2	TRBJ2-5	once	CASSAAGVLEETQYF	TGTGCCAGCAGCGCAGCGGGAGTTTTGGAAGAGACCCAGTACTTC
TRBV6-2/TRBV6-3	-	TRBJ2-6	once	CASSWGIWPSSGANVLTF	TGTGCCAGCAGTTGGGGAATCTGGCCGAGCTCTGGGGCCAACGTCCTGACTTTC
TRBV3-1/TRBV3-2	-	TRBJ1-4	-	CASSPRQVEKLFF	TGTGCCAGCAGCCCTCGACAGGTAGAAAAACTGTTTTTT
TRBV7-9	-	TRBJ2-2	-	CASSVTRANTGELFF	TGTGCCAGCAGCGTTACTAGGGCGAACACCGGGGAGCTGTTTTTT
TRBV18	-	TRBJ1-4	-	CASSPQGDGAEKLFF	TGTGCCAGCTCACCACAGGGGGATGGGGCTGAAAAACTGTTTTTT
TRBV2	-	TRBJ2-1	-	CASSAGTGYNEQFF	TGTGCCAGCAGTGCGGGTACGGGCTACAATGAGCAGTTCTTC
TRBV7-8	-	TRBJ1-1	-	CASSTIRGPVATFF	TGTGCCAGCAGCACTATCAGGGGCCCAGTGGCGACTTTCTTT
TRBV19	-	TRBJ1-5	-	CASSKDPQQGNQPQHF	TGTGCCAGTAGTAAAGACCCTCAGCAGGGGAATCAGCCCCAGCATTTT
TRBV19	-	TRBJ2-1	-	CASSIVGRSYNEQFF	TGTGCCAGTAGTATTGTAGGGAGGTCCTACAATGAGCAGTTCTTC
TRBV2	-	TRBJ1-2	-	CASKDSPANYGYTF	TGTGCCAGCAAAGACAGTCCAGCTAACTATGGCTACACCTTC
TRBV15	TRBD1	TRBJ1-2	-	CATKGRDSTAANYGYTF	TGTGCCACCAAAGGCCGGGACAGCACGGCAGCTAACTATGGCTACACCTTC